These 29 T cell receptor beta chains originate from one sample sequenced in a study of shared clonotypes between healthy human individuals. Data came from immunoSEQ multiplex PCR; TCRdb stores just in-frame clones and leaves some out. This sample yields 850,000 to 1,200,000 clones, of which about 76% are seen a single time; 1.2% to 1.5% belongs to the top ten. The sequenced sample consisted of memory CD4+ T cells sorted from blood. Subset described: CD45RA-negative fraction. Every receptor here comes from a man between 18 and 29 years old in good health.

A remark on this clone: The germline gene is not matched at one end of the junction; a read error may be the cause. V gene TRBV19 combines with J gene TRBJ2-3; 7 bases fit TRBD1. The CDR3 consists of 14 residues. Germline CDR1 reads LNHDA; CDR2 reads SQIVND (reference sequence). CDR3 DNA sequence: TGTGCCAGTAGTATCGGGGACAGCAGAGATACGCAGTATTTT. Translated, it gives CASSIGDSRDTQYF.

On this clone itself: The sample contains more than one DNA sequence encoding this CDR3. The chain uses TRBV5-8 and TRBJ1-5; weak D call: TRBD1 (6 bases). The CDR3 length is 14 residues. The germline V and J ends were trimmed by 0 bases and 4 bases, with 8 bases remaining between them. Germline V CDR1 and CDR2: SGHTS, YDEGEE. This chain's CDR3 is CASSLEGGNQPQHF. CDR3 sequence (DNA): TGTGCCAGCAGCTTGGAGGGGGGGAATCAGCCCCAGCATTTT.

J is TRBJ1-5 and V is TRBV23-1, with TRBD1 matching 7 bases. TRBV23-1 falls under the ORF class, with uncertain function. Trimming cost V 5 bases and J 3 bases; bases outside gene matches: 4. The CDR3 is 14 residues long. CDR3 in amino acids: CASSRGGVNQPQHF. CDR3 DNA: TGCGCCAGCAGTAGAGGGGGCGTCAATCAGCCCCAGCATTTT.

This chain links TRBV4-1 with TRBJ1-2, with D perhaps matching TRBD1 (5 bases). The CDR3 is 16 residues long. Germline values: CDR1 MGHRA, CDR2 YSYEKL. V lost 0 bases to trimming and J lost 2 bases, with 13 bases between them. The CDR3 region has the DNA TGCGCCAGCAGCCAAGAATGGGTGGGGGTAAACTATGGCTACACCTTC. Its translation: CASSQEWVGVNYGYTF.

This clone was picked up a small number of times. The V call is TRBV2, the J call TRBJ2-7; no clear D. Germline-derived CDR1 and CDR2 are SNHLY and FYNNEI. The CDR3 totals 12 residues. V was clipped by 6 bases and J by 5 bases, with 11 bases between them. CDR3 coding DNA: TGTGCCAGCAGCGTTACATGGAACGAGCAGTACTTC. Protein product: CASSVTWNEQYF.

This clone was detected a few times. Other DNA variants within this sample encode the same CDR3. V gene TRBV2 combines with J gene TRBJ2-2; no firm D call. The CDR3 is made up of 12 amino acids. Germline lookup yields CDR1 SNHLY and CDR2 FYNNEI. V lost 6 bases and J 8 bases, leaving 10 bases between the germline ends. This CDR3 is CASRVVGGELFF. The CDR3 DNA sequence: TGTGCCAGCAGAGTCGTAGGTGGGGAGCTGTTTTTT.

This clone was recorded only once. The genes are TRBV6-4 and TRBJ2-3; 10 positions match TRBD2. The CDR3 spans 14 residues. V lost 6 bases to trimming and J lost 5 bases; unmatched junction nucleotides: 5. Germline values: CDR1 MRHNA, CDR2 SNTAGT. The CDR3 coding sequence is TGTGCCAGCAGCCCTAGCGGGGGCGGAGATACGCAGTATTTT. It is translated as CASSPSGGGDTQYF.

This chain connects TRBV10-3 to TRBJ2-5, with 7 bases identical to TRBD2. V lost 8 bases, J lost 4 bases, and 7 bases stayed unmatched. The CDR3 extends over 13 amino acids. Per the germline V gene, CDR1 is ENHRY and CDR2 is SYGVKD. The CDR3 here is CAIGGGPVETQYF. The DNA of the CDR3 is TGTGCCATCGGGGGGGGACCGGTAGAGACCCAGTACTTC.

Remarks on this clone: Other DNA variants within this sample encode the same CDR3. This chain uses TRBV7-2 with TRBJ2-3; no firm D call. Germline V gives CDR1 SGHTA, CDR2 FQGNSA. The CDR3 contains 12 residues. Deletions cut 5 bases from V and 3 bases from J, with 6 bases between. CDR3: CASSPYTDTQYF. The CDR3 nucleotides read TGTGCCAGCAGCCCTTATACAGATACGCAGTATTTT. Full variable domain (rest looked up from reference TRBV7-2 and TRBJ2-3): GAGVSQSPSNKVTEKGKDVELRCDPISGHTALYWYRQSLGQGLEFLIYFQGNSAPDKSGLPSDRFSAERTGGSVSTLTIQRTQQEDSAVYLCASSPYTDTQYFGPGTRLTVL.

Only one count was recorded for this clone. The V and J genes are TRBV5-4 and TRBJ2-5; a weak D match, TRBD2 (6 bases). This CDR3 region has 13 residues. The V and J ends lost 9 bases and 3 bases respectively, with 15 bases between them. Germline values: CDR1 SGHNT, CDR2 YYREEE (reference sequence). CDR3 residues: CATLGGVKETQYF. The CDR3, as DNA: TGTGCCACCCTGGGGGGTGTGAAAGAGACCCAGTACTTC.

The rearrangement links TRBV6-1 to TRBJ2-7; the D call may be TRBD1 or TRBD2 (5 bases each). This CDR3 has 15 amino acids. Trimming cost V 4 bases and J 0 bases, with 13 bases left between them. Germline V gene lookup returns CDR1 MNHNS and CDR2 SASEGT. CDR3 bases: TGTGCCAGCAGTGGAAGGGAGACAGTCTCCTACGAGCAGTACTTC. This encodes CASSGRETVSYEQYF.

The J gene is TRBJ2-2, the V gene TRBV7-9; D is possibly TRBD2 (5 bases). Trimming removed 3 bases at V and 1 base at J, with 18 bases between. Germline V gene lookup returns CDR1 SEHNR and CDR2 FQNEAQ (reference sequence). The CDR3 extends over 18 amino acids. The DNA of the CDR3 is TGTGCCAGCAGCTTTTTAGAAGGGAGACGGGGGAACACCGGGGAGCTGTTTTTT. Translating it yields CASSFLEGRRGNTGELFF.

This clone was seen more than once but under ten times. This sequence joins TRBV30 and TRBJ1-6; D is undetermined. Germline loops: CDR1 GTSNPN, CDR2 SVGIG (reference sequence). V was pared by 3 bases and J by 5 bases, with 11 bases between. There are 14 residues in the CDR3. The CDR3 nucleotides are TGTGCCTGGAGGACCAGGAGGGATAATTCACCCCTCCACTTT. Amino acid sequence: CAWRTRRDNSPLHF.

This clone has just a few counts. The chain links TRBV28 to TRBJ2-1, with 11 bases aligning to TRBD2. The CDR3 totals 16 residues. V lost 3 bases to trimming and J lost 4 bases; unmatched junction nucleotides: 5. The germline V gene has CDR1 MDHEN and CDR2 SYDVKM. The CDR3 here is CASSFLTSGKYNEQFF. The CDR3 nucleotides read TGTGCCAGCAGTTTCCTGACTAGCGGGAAATACAATGAGCAGTTCTTC.

A single count supports this clone. The chain recombines TRBV27 with TRBJ2-7, with a tentative D call TRBD2 (7 bases). The CDR3 runs 14 residues. Between the trimmed V and J ends, which lost 3 bases and 0 bases, there was a span of 9 bases. CDR1 and CDR2 (germline): MNHEY, SMNVEV (reference sequence). CDR3 region: CASSLGGHSYEQYF. CDR3 DNA sequence: TGTGCCAGCAGTTTGGGGGGGCACTCCTACGAGCAGTACTTC.

For this clone: A clone one base away is much larger, so this may be a read error. Distinct nucleotide sequences in the sample also encode this CDR3. The V gene is TRBV5-1, the J gene TRBJ1-4, with D uncertain. The CDR3 spans 14 residues. V was shortened by 0 bases and J by 3 bases, with 6 bases between the two germline ends. Germline lookup yields CDR1 SGHRS and CDR2 YFSETQ. The CDR3 coding sequence is TGCGCCAGCAGCTTGGTGGGAGCTAATGAAAAACTGTTTTTT. Its translation: CASSLVGANEKLFF.

The chain is built from TRBV7-3 and TRBJ2-2; D gene uncertain. The CDR3 spans 14 residues. V lost 6 bases, J lost 1 base, and 9 bases lay in between. The germline V gene has CDR1 SGHTA and CDR2 FQGTGA. The CDR3 DNA reads as TGTGCCAGCAGGCGGACGGTGAACACCGGGGAGCTGTTTTTT. Amino acid sequence: CASRRTVNTGELFF.

In this sample, this clone turned up a few times. This chain links TRBV6-5 with TRBJ1-3; D not resolved. CDR1 and CDR2 from the germline V gene are MNHEY and SVGAGI. The CDR3 contains 15 residues. V dropped 8 bases and J dropped 0 bases, with 14 bases sitting between them. This chain's CDR3 is CASRSRSASGNTIYF. As DNA, the CDR3 is TGTGCCAGCCGGAGCAGGAGCGCCTCTGGAAACACCATATATTTT.

The V gene is TRBV25-1, the J gene TRBJ2-7; D gene ambiguous. Germline lookup yields CDR1 MGHDK and CDR2 SYGVNS. Trimming took off 3 bases at V and 2 bases at J, with 17 bases between the two ends. The CDR3 extends over 16 amino acids. The CDR3 region is CASSDPKTHGPYEQYF. CDR3 DNA: TGTGCCAGCAGTGACCCAAAGACCCACGGACCCTACGAGCAGTACTTC.

The sample holds a few counts of this clone. V usage is TRBV7-6 and J usage is TRBJ2-5; the D gene is possibly TRBD2 (6 bases). The CDR3 length is 15 residues. Germline CDR1 reads SGHVS; CDR2 reads FNYEAQ. V was shortened by 1 base and J by 0 bases, with 9 bases between the two germline ends. The CDR3 coding sequence is TGTGCCAGCAGCTTAGAAGGGAGGAACCAAGAGACCCAGTACTTC. Translation gives CASSLEGRNQETQYF.

The rearrangement joins TRBV28 to TRBJ2-7; perhaps TRBD1 as D (5 bases). The ends were cut back, 3 bases at V and 13 bases at J, with 16 bases in the middle. Germline V gives CDR1 MDHEN, CDR2 SYDVKM. This CDR3 is built from 12 residues. CDR3 loop: CASSLGHGPSYF. In nucleotides, the CDR3 is TGTGCCAGCAGTTTGGGGCACGGCCCAAGTTACTTC.

The count of this clone is one. This rearrangement joins TRBV18 to TRBJ1-1; D is uncertain. The CDR3 is made up of 14 amino acids. Germline V CDR1 and CDR2: KGHSH, LQKENI. Trimming took 2 bases from V and 3 from J, leaving 10 bases between them. The CDR3 protein is CASSPWQRDTEAFF. CDR3 bases: TGTGCCAGCTCACCATGGCAGAGGGACACTGAAGCTTTCTTT.

The chain couples TRBV28 to TRBJ1-5, with TRBD1 matching 8 bases. This CDR3 is built from 15 residues. The ends lost 4 bases at V and 7 bases at J; junction bases unmatched: 9. Per germline, CDR1 MDHEN and CDR2 SYDVKM. CDR3 bases: TGTGCCAGCAGTTCCGGACAGGGAGGCGTGCAGCCCCAGCATTTT. It codes for CASSSGQGGVQPQHF.

On this clone itself: Other DNA sequences within the sample encode an identical CDR3. The rearrangement links TRBV19 to TRBJ2-2; D call uncertain. V was clipped by 6 bases and J by 1 base, with 9 bases between them. Germline V gene lookup returns CDR1 LNHDA and CDR2 SQIVND (reference sequence). The CDR3 is made up of 14 amino acids. For the CDR3, the DNA is TGTGCCAGTAGCCTTCGACAGAACACCGGGGAGCTGTTTTTT. Protein: CASSLRQNTGELFF.

This clone was observed once. The gene calls are TRBV6-5 and TRBJ2-5; D gene unclear. CDR3 length equals 11 residues. CDR1 MNHEY and CDR2 SVGAGI come from the germline V gene. V lost 5 bases, J lost 4 bases, and 5 bases lay in between. The CDR3 sequence: CASSDRETQYF. The CDR3 nucleotides read TGTGCCAGCAGTGACCGAGAGACCCAGTACTTC.

This chain joins TRBV5-1 and TRBJ1-2; 7 bases match TRBD1. Germline values: CDR1 SGHRS, CDR2 YFSETQ. V lost 5 bases and J lost 6; bases outside the gene matches: 10. The length of the CDR3 is 14 residues. CDR3: CASRDVGQSHGYTF. CDR3 coding DNA: TGCGCCAGCAGGGATGTGGGACAGAGCCATGGCTACACCTTC.

The chain recombines TRBV28 with TRBJ1-2, with 9 bases lining up with TRBD1. V lost 4 bases to trimming and J lost 3 bases; unmatched junction nucleotides: 3. CDR1 is MDHEN, CDR2 SYDVKM, per germline. The CDR3 is 14 residues long. CDR3 amino acids: CASSYRGLHYGYTF. The CDR3 DNA reads TGTGCCAGCAGTTACAGGGGGCTCCACTATGGCTACACCTTC.

The rearrangement joins TRBV6-6 to TRBJ2-7; 8 bases line up with TRBD1. The ends lost 6 bases at V and 6 bases at J; junction bases unmatched: 7. The germline CDR1 and CDR2 sequences are MNHNY and SVGAGI (reference sequence). The CDR3 has 13 residues. The CDR3 coding sequence is TGTGCCAGCAGGACGGACAGGGTAGGCGAGCAGTACTTC. This sequence encodes CASRTDRVGEQYF.

The rearrangement joins TRBV29-1 to TRBJ2-7; 8 bases agree with TRBD2. The CDR3 runs 15 residues. Germline V gene data show CDR1 as SQVTM and CDR2 as ANQGSEA. With V trimmed by 3 bases and J by 3 bases, 10 bases remained unmatched. The CDR3 reads CSVDLKAGGHYEQYF. For the CDR3, the DNA is TGCAGCGTTGATCTCAAGGCGGGGGGACACTACGAGCAGTACTTC.